The 4 T cell receptor beta chains reported below all come from one sample, sequenced in a study of T cell repertoires in cytomegalovirus infection. Each CDR3 protein gets one entry after TCRdb re-called the reads with MiXCR. The profile covers approximately 1,000,000 distinct CDR3 sequences, with roughly 30% appearing a single time and over 12% taken by the ten largest. What these receptors recognize is not known. This specimen was cultured CD8+ T cells from PBMCs, taken from culture after CMV antigen stimulation. The source of these receptors is a human donor in good health (CMV status not recorded). Some clones in this sample may be carry-over from other donors' samples.

This clonotype was found a few times. The chain links TRBV12-3 or TRBV12-4 to TRBJ2-5; 10 nucleotides line up with TRBD1. The CDR3 has 14 amino acids. V lost 6 bases to trimming and J lost 5 bases; unmatched junction nucleotides: 6. CDR3 coding DNA: TGTGCCAGCAGGGAGACAGGGGGCTGGGAGACCCAGTACTTC. Translation: CASRETGGWETQYF.

This clonotype was seen only once. The genes are TRBV27 and TRBJ2-7; 9 nucleotides match TRBD2. Germline trimming cut 5 bases from V and 1 base from J; bases unmatched to any gene: 3. In germline, CDR1 is MNHEY, CDR2 SMNVEV (reference sequence). CDR3 size: 14 residues. This chain's CDR3 is CASSETSGSYEQYV. As DNA, the CDR3 is TGTGCCAGCAGTGAAACTAGCGGGTCCTACGAGCAGTACGTC.

This clonotype has more than one count but fewer than ten. The V and J genes are TRBV6-2 or TRBV6-3 and TRBJ1-5, with D uncertain. Germline V gene lookup returns CDR1 MNHEY and CDR2 SVGEGT. This CDR3 comprises 13 residues. The V end was cut by 4 bases, the J end by 7 bases, with 11 bases between. CDR3 nucleotide sequence: TGTGCCAGCAGTTTCTACCCCGGCCAGCCCCAGCATTTT. Residues: CASSFYPGQPQHF.

This clonotype was observed a handful of times. The V and J genes are TRBV15 and TRBJ2-7; no definite D call. CDR1 and CDR2 (germline): LNHNV, YYDKDF (reference sequence). The CDR3 is 14 amino acids. The V gene lost 1 base and the J gene lost 0 bases, with 7 bases spanning the gap. The CDR3 region has the DNA TGTGCCACCAGCAGAGTGACCAGCTCCTACGAGCAGTACGTC. Amino acid sequence: CATSRVTSSYEQYV.